The 6 T cell receptor beta chains below come from one sample, sequenced in a study of spatial heterogeneity in lung cancer. The time point: blood at routine non-recurrence follow-up after resection. TCRdb re-analysed the 5' RACE reads in MiXCR, keeping a single row per CDR3 protein. The data contain around 100,000 distinct CDR3 sequences, more than 10% of them singletons. Here the sequenced sample was PBMCs, taken at follow-up. Receptors originate from a female donor with early-stage non-small cell lung cancer.

In this sample, this clonotype turned up a few times. The V and J genes are TRBV20-1 and TRBJ2-3, with D perhaps TRBD1 (6 bases). V was clipped by 3 bases and J by 0 bases, with 13 bases between them. The CDR3 runs to 15 residues. The germline V gene encodes CDR1 DFQATT and CDR2 SNEGSKA (reference sequence). The CDR3 region has the DNA TGCAGTGCTAGGGAACCAGGGGCTAGCACAGATACGCAGTATTTT. The encoded protein is CSAREPGASTDTQYF.

This clonotype was found many times. The V and J genes are TRBV19 and TRBJ1-1; D is perhaps TRBD1 (5 bases). CDR1 is LNHDA and CDR2 is SQIVND in the germline V gene (reference sequence). The V end was cut by 10 bases, the J end by 2 bases, with 14 bases between. The CDR3 length is 13 residues. The CDR3 region is CATKGEVNTEAFF. The CDR3 DNA reads as TGTGCCACAAAAGGGGAAGTAAACACTGAAGCTTTCTTT.

This clonotype was detected only a few times. The chain couples TRBV5-1 to TRBJ1-1, with D possibly TRBD1 on 5 matching bases. Germline V gene lookup returns CDR1 SGHRS and CDR2 YFSETQ. The CDR3 is 13 amino acids. With 1 base removed from V and 3 bases from J, the gap between germline ends came to 7 bases. CDR3 residues: CASSLIGDTEAFF. For the CDR3, the DNA is TGCGCCAGCAGCTTGATAGGGGACACTGAAGCTTTCTTT.

This clonotype appeared a few times. The chain links TRBV5-4 to TRBJ2-3; D not certain. Germline V gives CDR1 SGHNT, CDR2 YYREEE (reference sequence). V lost 1 base to trimming and J lost 0 bases, with 9 bases between them. The CDR3 has 15 residues. CDR3 sequence (DNA): TGTGCCAGCAGCTTGATCGGAATTAGCACAGATACGCAGTATTTT. It yields the protein CASSLIGISTDTQYF.

Only a few counts were recorded for this clonotype. CDR3 protein: CASSYTSGIYNEQFF. The CDR3 DNA reads as TGCGCCAGCAGCTACACTAGCGGGATTTACAATGAGCAGTTCTTC. The genes are TRBV5-1 and TRBJ2-1; 10 positions match TRBD2. The CDR3 covers 15 residues. From germline, CDR1 is SGHRS and CDR2 YFSETQ. Germline trimming cut 3 bases from V and 4 bases from J; bases unmatched to any gene: 4.

The chain carries TRBV5-1 and TRBJ2-7; 11 bases are a match to TRBD2. Germline V gene sequence: CDR1 SGHRS, CDR2 YFSETQ. J gave up 1 base and V 6 bases, and 3 bases lay outside the gene matches. The CDR3 contains 14 residues. The CDR3 spells CASTGTSGSYEQYF. The CDR3 DNA follows: TGCGCCAGCACCGGGACTAGCGGTTCCTACGAGCAGTACTTC.